What follows are 17 T cell receptor beta chains derived from one specimen sequenced in a study of blood T cell repertoires in COVID-19. This table comes from immunoSEQ multiplex PCR, and its TCRdb copy is limited to in-frame clones, with some not included. In the table there are 60,000 to 75,000 clones, about 87% of which are singletons. Specimen: peripheral blood. The receptors stem from a man aged 55-75 years with acute or convalescent COVID-19.

The genes are TRBV11-2 and TRBJ2-7, with TRBD2 as a possible D gene (5 bases). The CDR3 covers 12 residues. Between the trimmed V and J ends, which lost 5 bases and 3 bases, there was a span of 8 bases. The germline CDR1 and CDR2 sequences are SGHAT and FQNNGV. The CDR3 sequence is CASSQTIYEQYF. For the CDR3, the DNA is TGTGCCAGCAGCCAGACTATCTACGAGCAGTACTTC.

The chain recombines TRBV2 with TRBJ1-2; no clear D. V lost 0 bases and J lost 7, with 15 bases in between. The CDR3 is 15 amino acids. CDR1 and CDR2 (germline): SNHLY, FYNNEI. Here the CDR3 DNA reads TGTGCCAGCAGTGAAGCGCTTGCGGGTCCGGGTGGCTACACCTTC. Protein product: CASSEALAGPGGYTF.

The chain recombines TRBV5-4 with TRBJ1-2, with D perhaps matching TRBD1 (6 bases). Germline V gene data show CDR1 as SGHNT and CDR2 as YYREEE (reference sequence). CDR3 size: 14 residues. V was clipped by 0 bases and J by 2 bases, with 8 bases between them. This CDR3 is CASSLGGRNYGYTF. The CDR3 DNA reads as TGTGCCAGCAGCTTGGGGGGGCGCAACTATGGCTACACCTTC.

A single count supports this clone. This chain uses TRBV30 with TRBJ1-3; TRBD1 aligns across 7 bases. Germline V gene sequence: CDR1 GTSNPN, CDR2 SVGIG (reference sequence). The CDR3 consists of 19 residues. CDR3 protein: CAWDTGRGFQNLSGNTIYF. For the CDR3, the DNA is TGTGCGTGGGATACGGGCAGGGGGTTCCAAAATCTCTCTGGAAACACCATATATTTT.

This clone was seen a single time. V usage is TRBV24-1 and J usage is TRBJ2-3, with TRBD1 matching over 9 bases. Germline-derived CDR1 and CDR2 are KGHDR and SFDVKD. The CDR3 runs 16 residues. V lost 4 bases and J lost 4; bases outside the gene matches: 8. The CDR3 region is CATSDAGTGRADTQYF. The CDR3 nucleotides are TGTGCCACCAGTGACGCCGGGACAGGGAGGGCAGATACGCAGTATTTT.

V and J are TRBV30 and TRBJ1-4; the match to TRBD1 covers 12 bases. The CDR3 sequence is 16 residues long. V shed 4 bases and J 6 bases; nucleotides not matched to a gene: 9. Per the germline V gene, CDR1 is GTSNPN and CDR2 is SVGIG (reference sequence). CDR3 amino acids: CAWNQLGQGAHEKLFF. CDR3 nucleotides: TGTGCCTGGAATCAATTGGGACAGGGGGCTCATGAAAAACTGTTTTTT.

This clone was seen just once. The chain uses TRBV29-1 and TRBJ2-7; TRBD1 matches at 7 bases. This CDR3 comprises 12 residues. The junction had 4 bases not matched to a gene; V was cut back by 6 bases and J by 2 bases. Germline V gene sequence: CDR1 SQVTM, CDR2 ANQGSEA. CDR3 in DNA: TGCAGCGTAGCTCAGGGGGCCTACGAGCAGTACTTC. It translates to CSVAQGAYEQYF.

In its sample, this clone was seen once. The V call is TRBV27, the J call TRBJ1-1; D is perhaps TRBD1 (5 bases). Trimming removed 2 bases from V and 5 bases from J, with 15 bases in between. Germline CDR1 and CDR2: MNHEY and SMNVEV (reference sequence). The CDR3 loop spans 15 amino acids. CDR3 residues: CASSLVGVGGTEAFF. DNA for the CDR3: TGTGCCAGCAGTTTAGTGGGAGTTGGGGGGACTGAAGCTTTCTTT.

J is TRBJ2-5 and V is TRBV5-1; 9 bases map to TRBD2. The CDR3 totals 16 residues. Germline CDR1 and CDR2: SGHRS and YFSETQ. Germline trimming cut 1 base from V and 4 bases from J; bases unmatched to any gene: 8. The chain's CDR3 is CASSLIGGGAPETQYF. The CDR3 DNA sequence: TGCGCCAGCAGCTTGATTGGCGGGGGGGCTCCAGAGACCCAGTACTTC.

The rearrangement uses TRBV6-2 or TRBV6-3 and TRBJ2-4, with 8 positions matching TRBD1. The CDR3 spans 16 residues. The V and J ends lost 7 bases and 3 bases, in that order; junction bases with no gene match: 11. CDR1 is MNHEY and CDR2 is SVGEGT in the germline V gene. CDR3 nucleotides: TGTGCCAGCAACCCATCCACAGGGGGAGTCAAAAACATTCAGTACTTC. Amino acids: CASNPSTGGVKNIQYF.

The gene calls are TRBV11-2 and TRBJ1-2; 9 bases align to TRBD1. With 5 bases clipped from V and 4 bases from J, the junction kept 8 bases outside the gene matches. Per the germline V gene, CDR1 is SGHAT and CDR2 is FQNNGV. The CDR3 contains 15 residues. This CDR3 is CASSGYRGLGYGYTF. The CDR3 coding sequence is TGTGCCAGCAGCGGGTACAGGGGGCTCGGCTATGGCTACACCTTC.

The genes are TRBV30 and TRBJ1-2, with D unresolved. V lost 2 bases, J lost 6 bases, and 10 bases lay in between. The CDR3 contains 12 residues. From germline, CDR1 is GTSNPN and CDR2 SVGIG (reference sequence). The CDR3 nucleotides are TGTGCCTGGAGTCCACCCGAGGATGGCTACACCTTC. Translated, it gives CAWSPPEDGYTF.

DNA of the CDR3: TGTGCCAGCATGATGGACAGGATCGACACTGAAGCTTTCTTT. Residues: CASMMDRIDTEAFF. The V and J genes are TRBV6-5 and TRBJ1-1; 7 nucleotides align to TRBD1. CDR1 is MNHEY and CDR2 is SVGAGI in the germline V gene. The CDR3 is 14 residues long. Trimming took 7 bases from V and 3 from J; bases not matched to a gene: 8.

V and J are TRBV11-2 and TRBJ2-3; 9 positions agree with TRBD2. The CDR3 consists of 17 residues. The germline gives CDR1 SGHAT, CDR2 FQNNGV. V shed 5 bases, J shed 0 bases, and the junction held 9 bases outside the gene matches. The chain's CDR3 is CASSQNSGGGSTDTQYF. For the CDR3, the DNA is TGTGCCAGCAGCCAAAATAGCGGGGGTGGTAGCACAGATACGCAGTATTTT.

V and J are TRBV4-3 and TRBJ2-6, with 8 bases aligning to TRBD1. V shed 3 bases, J shed 0 bases, and the junction held 10 bases outside the gene matches. The CDR3 spans 19 residues. CDR1 and CDR2 (germline): LGHNA, YSLEER. CDR3 sequence reads: CASSQETGTGDSGANVLTF. CDR3 coding DNA: TGCGCCAGCAGCCAGGAAACCGGGACAGGAGACTCTGGGGCCAACGTCCTGACTTTC.

The CDR3 loop is CASSPPWTSDYYNEQFF. In nucleotides, the CDR3 is TGTGCCAGTAGTCCTCCCTGGACTAGCGACTACTACAATGAGCAGTTCTTC. This chain joins TRBV19 and TRBJ2-1; TRBD2 matches at 9 bases. Trimming cost V 5 bases and J 3 bases; bases outside gene matches: 11. Germline CDR1 and CDR2: LNHDA and SQIVND (reference sequence). This CDR3 contains 17 residues. Based on the CDR3 plus reference TRBV19 and TRBJ2-1, the full variable domain is DGGITQSPKYLFRKEGQNVTLSCEQNLNHDAMYWYRQDPGQGLRLIYYSQIVNDFQKGDIAEGYSVSREKKESFPLTVTSAQKNPTAFYLCASSPPWTSDYYNEQFFGPGTRLTVL.

The chain carries TRBV9 and TRBJ1-2; D is unclear. Trimming left V 4 bases short and J 7 bases short, with 8 bases between. The CDR3 sequence is 11 residues long. CDR1 is SGDLS and CDR2 is YYNGEE in the germline V gene. In DNA form, the CDR3 reads TGTGCCAGCAGCCTTGAGGGTGGCTACACCTTC. Amino acids: CASSLEGGYTF.